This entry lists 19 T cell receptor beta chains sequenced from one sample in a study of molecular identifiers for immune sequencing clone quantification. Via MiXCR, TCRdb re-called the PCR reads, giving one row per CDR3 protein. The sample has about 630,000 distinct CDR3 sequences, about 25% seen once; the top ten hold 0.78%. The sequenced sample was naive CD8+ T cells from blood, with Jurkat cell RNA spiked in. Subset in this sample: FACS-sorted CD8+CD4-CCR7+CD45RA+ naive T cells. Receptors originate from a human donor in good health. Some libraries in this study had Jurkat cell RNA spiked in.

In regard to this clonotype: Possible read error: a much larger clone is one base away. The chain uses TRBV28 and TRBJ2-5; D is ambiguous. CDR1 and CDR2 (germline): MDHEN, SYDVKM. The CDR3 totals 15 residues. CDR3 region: CAGSLGPAWGETQYF. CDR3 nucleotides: TGTGCCGGCAGTTTAGGTCCCGCTTGGGGAGAGACCCAGTACTTC.

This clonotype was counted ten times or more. CDR3 DNA: TGTGCCACCAGTGGAGGATCCAGCAATCAGCCCCAGCATTTT. Residues: CATSGGSSNQPQHF. The rearrangement uses TRBV24-1 and TRBJ1-5; no definite D call. Trimming cost V 5 bases and J 1 base, with 8 bases left between them. CDR3 length: 14 amino acids. Germline CDR1 reads KGHDR; CDR2 reads SFDVKD.

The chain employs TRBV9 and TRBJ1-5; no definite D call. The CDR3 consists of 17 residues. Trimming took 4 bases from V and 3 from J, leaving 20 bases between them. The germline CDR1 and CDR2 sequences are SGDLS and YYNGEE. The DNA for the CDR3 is TGTGCCAGCAGCCTACGAATCCCGAGGCGGATCAATCAGCCCCAGCATTTT. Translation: CASSLRIPRRINQPQHF.

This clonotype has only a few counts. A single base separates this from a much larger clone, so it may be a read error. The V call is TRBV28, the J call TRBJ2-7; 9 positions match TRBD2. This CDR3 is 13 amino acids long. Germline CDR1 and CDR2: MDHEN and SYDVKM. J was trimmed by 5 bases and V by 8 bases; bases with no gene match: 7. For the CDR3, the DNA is TGTGCCAGCGCCGGGACTAGCAGTCACGAGCAGTACTTC. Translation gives CASAGTSSHEQYF.

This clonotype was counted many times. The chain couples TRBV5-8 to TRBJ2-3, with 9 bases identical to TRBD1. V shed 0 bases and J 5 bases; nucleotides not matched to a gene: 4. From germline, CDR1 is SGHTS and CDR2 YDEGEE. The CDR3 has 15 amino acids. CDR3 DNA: TGTGCCAGCAGCTTGGGGGACAGGGAATTAGATACGCAGTATTTT. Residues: CASSLGDRELDTQYF.

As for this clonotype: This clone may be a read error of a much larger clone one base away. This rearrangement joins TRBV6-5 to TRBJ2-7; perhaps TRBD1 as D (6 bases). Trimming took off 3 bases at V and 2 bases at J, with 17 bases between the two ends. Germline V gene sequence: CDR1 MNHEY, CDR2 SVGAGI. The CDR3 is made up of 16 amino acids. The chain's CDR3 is CASSYSRQVNTYEQYF. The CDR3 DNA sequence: TGTGCCAGCAGTTATTCAAGACAGGTGAACACCTACGAGCAGTACTTC.

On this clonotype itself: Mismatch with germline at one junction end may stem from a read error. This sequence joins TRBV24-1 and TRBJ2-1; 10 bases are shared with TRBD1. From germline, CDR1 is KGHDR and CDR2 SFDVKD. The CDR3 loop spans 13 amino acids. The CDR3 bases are TGTGCCACCGGGACAGGGGAGTACAATGGGCAGTTCTTC. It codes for CATGTGEYNGQFF.

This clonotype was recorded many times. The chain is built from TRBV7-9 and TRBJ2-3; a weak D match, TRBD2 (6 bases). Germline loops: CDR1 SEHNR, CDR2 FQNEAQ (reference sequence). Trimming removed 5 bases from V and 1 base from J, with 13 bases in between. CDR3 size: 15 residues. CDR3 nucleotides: TGTGCCAGCAGCCAAGGAGGGGTGGGCACAGATACGCAGTATTTT. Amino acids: CASSQGGVGTDTQYF.

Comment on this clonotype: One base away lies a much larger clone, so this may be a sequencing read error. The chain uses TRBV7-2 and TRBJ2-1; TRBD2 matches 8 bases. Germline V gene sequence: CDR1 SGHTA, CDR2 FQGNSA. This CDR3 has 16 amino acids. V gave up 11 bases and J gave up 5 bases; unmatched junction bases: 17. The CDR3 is CAGKSSGTSVNNEQFF. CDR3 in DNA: TGTGCCGGCAAATCTTCCGGGACTAGTGTTAACAATGAGCAGTTCTTC.

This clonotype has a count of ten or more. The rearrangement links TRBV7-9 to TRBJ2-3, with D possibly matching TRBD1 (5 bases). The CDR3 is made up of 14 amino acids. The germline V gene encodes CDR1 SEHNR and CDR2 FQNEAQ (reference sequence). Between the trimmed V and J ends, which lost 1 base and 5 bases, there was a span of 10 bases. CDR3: CASSLVKGIDTQYF. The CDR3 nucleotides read TGTGCCAGCAGCTTAGTAAAGGGGATAGATACGCAGTATTTT.

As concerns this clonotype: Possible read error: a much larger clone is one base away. In nucleotides, the CDR3 is TGCGCCAGCAGCCAAGCCTTGGACGAGTACTGCGAGCAGTACTTC. It encodes CASSQALDEYCEQYF. The chain couples TRBV4-1 to TRBJ2-7; D is unclear. Germline V gives CDR1 MGHRA, CDR2 YSYEKL. The germline V and J ends were trimmed by 1 base and 6 bases, with 16 bases remaining between them. This CDR3 spans 15 amino acids.

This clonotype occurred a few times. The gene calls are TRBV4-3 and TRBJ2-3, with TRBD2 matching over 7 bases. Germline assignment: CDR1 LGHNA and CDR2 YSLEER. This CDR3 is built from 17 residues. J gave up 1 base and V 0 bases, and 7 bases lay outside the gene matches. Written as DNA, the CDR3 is TGCGCCAGCAGCCAAGATCATGCGGGAGTTGGCACAGATACGCAGTATTTT. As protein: CASSQDHAGVGTDTQYF.

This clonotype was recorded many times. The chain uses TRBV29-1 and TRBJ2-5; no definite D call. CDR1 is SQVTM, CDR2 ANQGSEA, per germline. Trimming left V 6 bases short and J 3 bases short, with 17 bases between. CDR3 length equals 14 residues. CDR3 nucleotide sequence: TGCAGCGTCCTGCCCGGGTTCCTAGAAGAGACCCAGTACTTC. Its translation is CSVLPGFLEETQYF.

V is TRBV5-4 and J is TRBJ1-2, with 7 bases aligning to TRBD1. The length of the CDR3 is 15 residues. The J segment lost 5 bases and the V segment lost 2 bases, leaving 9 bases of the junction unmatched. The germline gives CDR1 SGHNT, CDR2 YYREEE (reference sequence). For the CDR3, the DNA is TGTGCCAGCAGCTTTCCTACCGGGACAGCGTATGGCTACACCTTC. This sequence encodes CASSFPTGTAYGYTF. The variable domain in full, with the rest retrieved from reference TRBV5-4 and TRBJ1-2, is ETGVTQSPTHLIKTRGQQVTLRCSSQSGHNTVSWYQQALGQGPQFIFQYYREEENGRGNFPPRFSGLQFPNYSSELNVNALELDDSALYLCASSFPTGTAYGYTFGSGTRLTVV.

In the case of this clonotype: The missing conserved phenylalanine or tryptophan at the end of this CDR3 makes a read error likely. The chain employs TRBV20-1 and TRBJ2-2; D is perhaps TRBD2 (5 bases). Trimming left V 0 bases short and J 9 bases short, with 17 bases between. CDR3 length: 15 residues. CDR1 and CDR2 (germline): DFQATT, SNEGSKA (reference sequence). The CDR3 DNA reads TGCAGTGCTAGAGATTACGGGGATGCCGGGAGGGAGCTGTTTTCT. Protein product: CSARDYGDAGRELFS.

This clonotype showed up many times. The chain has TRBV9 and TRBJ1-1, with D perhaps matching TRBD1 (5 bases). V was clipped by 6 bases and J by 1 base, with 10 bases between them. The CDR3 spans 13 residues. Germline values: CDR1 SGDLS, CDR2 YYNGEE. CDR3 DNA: TGTGCCAGCACTGCAGGGCCGAACACTGAAGCTTTCTTT. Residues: CASTAGPNTEAFF.

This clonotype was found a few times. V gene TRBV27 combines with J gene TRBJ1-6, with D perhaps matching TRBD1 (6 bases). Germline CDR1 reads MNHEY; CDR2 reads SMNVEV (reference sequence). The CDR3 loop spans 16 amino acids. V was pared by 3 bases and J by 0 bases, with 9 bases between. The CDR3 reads CASSFGGLSYNSPLHF. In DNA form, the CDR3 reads TGTGCCAGCAGTTTTGGGGGGCTCTCCTATAATTCACCCCTCCACTTT.

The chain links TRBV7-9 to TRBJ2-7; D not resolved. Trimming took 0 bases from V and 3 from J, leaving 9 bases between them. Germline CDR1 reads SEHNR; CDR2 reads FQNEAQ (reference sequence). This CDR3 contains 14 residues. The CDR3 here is CASSLAPANYEQYF. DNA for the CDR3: TGTGCCAGCAGCTTAGCGCCAGCTAACTACGAGCAGTACTTC.

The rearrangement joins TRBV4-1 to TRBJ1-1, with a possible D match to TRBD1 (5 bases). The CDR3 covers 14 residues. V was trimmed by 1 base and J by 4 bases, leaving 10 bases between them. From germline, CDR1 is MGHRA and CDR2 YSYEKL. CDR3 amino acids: CASSQAGDPTEAFF. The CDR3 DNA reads TGCGCCAGCAGCCAAGCTGGGGACCCCACTGAAGCTTTCTTT.